These T cell receptor beta chains were read from a single sample in a study of blood T cell repertoires in COVID-19. Produced via immunoSEQ multiplex PCR; TCRdb's table is partial and in-frame only. The sample has 250,000 to 350,000 clones, about 90% seen once. Sequencing was performed on PBMCs or T cells enriched from blood (not recorded which). The receptors were gathered from a woman in her 50s who had been exposed to COVID-19. Both conserved end residues are part of each CDR3. A D gene is named only where the DNA matches it firmly. Rows may omit the clone size; those that give it use once, few, many or a size class.

J gene | clone size | D gene | V gene | CDR3 protein | CDR3 DNA
TRBJ1-4 | - | TRBD1 | TRBV5-4 | CASSLQGAVEKLFF | TGTGCCAGCAGCTTACAGGGGGCTGTTGAAAAACTGTTTTTT
TRBJ2-2 | - | TRBD2 | TRBV6-5 | CASSLTSGGTGELFF | TGTGCCAGCAGTCTGACTAGCGGGGGGACCGGGGAGCTGTTTTTT
TRBJ1-4 | - | TRBD1 | TRBV5-4 | CASSTGQSNEKLFF | TGTGCCAGCAGTACGGGACAGAGTAATGAAAAACTGTTTTTT
TRBJ1-4 | - | - | TRBV4-1 | CASRRTDLVEKLFF | TGCGCCAGCAGGCGGACAGATTTGGTTGAAAAACTGTTTTTT
TRBJ1-2 | - | - | TRBV13 | CASSLDPGQHYGYTF | TGTGCCAGCAGCTTAGATCCCGGACAGCACTATGGCTACACCTTC
TRBJ1-2 | - | TRBD1 | TRBV5-1 | CASSSRDRGGYTF | TGCGCCAGCAGCTCCCGGGACAGGGGTGGCTACACCTTC
TRBJ1-2 | - | - | TRBV5-4 | CASSRGSVMGYTF | TGTGCCAGCAGCAGGGGATCGGTCATGGGCTACACCTTC
TRBJ1-5 | - | - | TRBV19 | CASNGDSSYQPQHF | TGTGCCAGTAACGGAGACAGTTCCTATCAGCCCCAGCATTTT
TRBJ2-7 | - | - | TRBV4-1 | CASSQGAGNGEQYF | TGCGCCAGCAGCCAAGGGGCAGGGAACGGCGAGCAGTACTTC
TRBJ1-5 | - | TRBD1 | TRBV5-1 | CASSPGQGIYSNQPQHF | TGCGCCAGCAGCCCGGGACAGGGAATCTACAGCAATCAGCCCCAGCATTTT
TRBJ1-6 | - | - | TRBV14 | CASSLDRSRSPLHF | TGTGCCAGCAGCCTCGACAGGAGTAGATCACCCCTCCACTTT
TRBJ2-5 | - | TRBD2 | TRBV10-3 | CAISGANRLAETQYF | TGTGCCATCAGTGGGGCAAACAGACTAGCTGAGACCCAGTACTTC
TRBJ2-1 | - | - | TRBV27 | CASSLTGLSSYNEQFF | TGTGCCAGCAGTTTAACCGGGTTAAGCTCCTACAATGAGCAGTTCTTC
TRBJ1-2 | - | - | TRBV5-7 | CASLYRGASNYGYTF | TGTGCCAGCTTATATCGGGGGGCTTCTAACTATGGCTACACCTTC
TRBJ1-2 | - | - | TRBV19 | CASSIPGHTNYGYTF | TGTGCCAGTAGTATTCCGGGACACACTAACTATGGCTACACCTTC
TRBJ2-3 | - | - | TRBV19 | CASTPGTSTDTQYF | TGTGCCAGTACCCCTGGGACTAGCACAGATACGCAGTATTTT
TRBJ2-2 | - | TRBD1 | TRBV28 | CASSYTGRGRSNTGELFF | TGTGCCAGCAGCTATACTGGAAGGGGGCGATCGAACACCGGGGAGCTGTTTTTT
TRBJ1-4 | - | TRBD1 | TRBV10-3 | CAISPVLDRGHQLFF | TGTGCCATCTCCCCTGTTTTAGACAGGGGCCACCAACTGTTTTTT
TRBJ1-5 | - | - | TRBV4-1 | CASSQDGRGKNQPQHF | TGCGCCAGCAGCCAAGACGGCAGGGGCAAAAATCAGCCCCAGCATTTT
TRBJ2-3 | - | - | TRBV13 | CASSLGGGGLSTDTQYF | TGTGCCAGCAGCTTAGGGGGCGGGGGCCTCAGCACAGATACGCAGTATTTT
TRBJ2-2 | once | - | TRBV4-1 | CASSQDLERTNTGELFF | TGCGCCAGCAGCCAAGATTTAGAGAGAACGAACACCGGGGAGCTGTTTTTT
TRBJ2-7 | - | - | TRBV7-9 | CASSLVGTSAEQYF | TGTGCCAGCAGCTTAGTCGGGACATCGGCCGAGCAGTACTTC
TRBJ1-1 | - | TRBD1 | TRBV7-2 | CASSFGTGSSEAFF | TGTGCCAGCAGCTTCGGGACAGGGAGCTCTGAAGCTTTCTTT
TRBJ2-3 | once | - | TRBV4-1 | CASSQPGHSTDTQYF | TGCGCCAGCAGCCAACCGGGACACAGCACAGATACGCAGTATTTT
TRBJ1-1 | - | TRBD1 | TRBV5-1 | CASRGTDTEAFF | TGCGCCAGCCGCGGGACAGACACTGAAGCTTTCTTT
TRBJ2-2 | - | TRBD1 | TRBV19 | CATNTGDRNTGELFF | TGTGCCACAAACACAGGGGACAGGAACACCGGGGAGCTGTTTTTT
TRBJ1-5 | - | - | TRBV12-3/TRBV12-4 | CASSLVGAAQHF | TGTGCCAGCAGTTTAGTTGGGGCGGCCCAGCATTTT
TRBJ1-5 | once | - | TRBV19 | CASSIFGISNQPQHF | TGTGCCAGTAGCATTTTTGGCATTAGCAATCAGCCCCAGCATTTT
TRBJ2-7 | - | TRBD2 | TRBV27 | CASGSRGTSLSYEQYF | TGTGCCAGCGGGTCCCGCGGGACTAGCTTATCCTACGAGCAGTACTTC
TRBJ2-1 | - | TRBD2 | TRBV7-2 | CASRTSAYNEQFF | TGTGCCTCGAGGACTAGCGCTTACAATGAGCAGTTCTTC
TRBJ1-6 | - | - | TRBV7-9 | CASSLGSGWGWDSPLHF | TGTGCCAGCAGCTTAGGCTCAGGGTGGGGCTGGGATTCACCCCTCCACTTT
TRBJ2-1 | - | - | TRBV28 | CASSLGGAQYNEQFF | TGTGCCAGCAGTTTAGGGGGGGCACAATACAATGAGCAGTTCTTC
TRBJ2-7 | - | - | TRBV19 | CASSIREGVTYEQYF | TGTGCCAGTAGTATTAGGGAAGGGGTGACCTACGAGCAGTACTTC
TRBJ2-2 | - | TRBD2 | TRBV4-1 | CASSQDKLAGGPGELFF | TGCGCCAGCAGCCAAGATAAACTAGCGGGGGGTCCCGGGGAGCTGTTTTTT
TRBJ2-7 | - | - | TRBV19 | CASSITGSYEQYF | TGTGCCAGTAGCATCACGGGATCCTACGAGCAGTACTTC